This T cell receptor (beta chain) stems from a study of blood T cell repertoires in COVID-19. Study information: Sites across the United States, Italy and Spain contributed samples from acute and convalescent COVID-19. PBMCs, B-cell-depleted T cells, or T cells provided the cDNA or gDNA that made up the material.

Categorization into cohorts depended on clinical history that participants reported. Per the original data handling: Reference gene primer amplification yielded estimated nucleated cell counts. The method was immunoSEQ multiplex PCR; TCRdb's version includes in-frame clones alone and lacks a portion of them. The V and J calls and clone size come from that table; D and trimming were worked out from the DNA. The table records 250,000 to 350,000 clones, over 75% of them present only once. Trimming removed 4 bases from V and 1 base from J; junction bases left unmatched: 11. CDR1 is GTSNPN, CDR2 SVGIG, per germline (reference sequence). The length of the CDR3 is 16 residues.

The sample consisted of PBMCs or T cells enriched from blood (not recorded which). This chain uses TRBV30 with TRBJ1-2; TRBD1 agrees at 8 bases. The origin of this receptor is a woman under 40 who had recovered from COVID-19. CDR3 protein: CAWKPVTGAYNYGYTF. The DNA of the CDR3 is TGTGCCTGGAAACCGGTGACAGGGGCGTATAACTATGGCTACACCTTC.